This TCR beta chain was retrieved from a study of shared clonotypes between healthy human individuals. Those who donated were healthy HIV-negative adults, with no recent acute infections or vaccinations reported. In unsorted samples, genomic DNA was obtained using approximately 100 million PBMCs. This clone was counted a single time. A far larger clone is only one base removed, so a read error is likely. Running of the assay took place at deep level. Splitting of each subset's genomic DNA was done evenly across several immunoSEQ plates. Profiled with immunoSEQ multiplex PCR; TCRdb holds only in-frame clones, not every one. Of around 500,000 clones listed, approximately 84% are singletons. Trimming shortened V by 6 bases and J by 1 base, and 12 bases separated the two germline ends. Germline lookup yields CDR1 SQVTM and CDR2 ANQGSEA. The CDR3 sequence is 13 residues long.

Sequencing input: PBMCs. The chain is built from TRBV29-1 and TRBJ2-5; a possible D gene is TRBD2 (6 bases). The source is a woman between 40 and 55 years old in good health. Some clones in this sample may be carry-over from other donors' samples. The CDR3 here is CSVGGCAQETQYF. The CDR3 nucleotides are TGCAGCGTGGGGGGTTGTGCCCAAGAGACCCAGTACTTC.